This record looks at one T cell receptor beta chain sequence and its context. Data came from immunoSEQ multiplex PCR; TCRdb stores just in-frame clones and leaves some out. Here the sample spans under 200,000 clones, 86% being singletons. Trimming cost V 8 bases and J 3 bases, with 14 bases left between them. The CDR3 spans 14 residues. Germline loops: CDR1 SNHLY, CDR2 FYNNEI. The record originates from a study of blood T cell repertoires in COVID-19. In the study overall: Sample material is recorded as cDNA or gDNA derived from T cells, B-cell-depleted T cells, or PBMCs.

Source material: peripheral blood. This TCR was recovered from a man younger than 35 with acute or convalescent COVID-19. V usage is TRBV2 and J usage is TRBJ1-3; D gene uncertain. CDR3 nucleotides: TGTGCCAGCCAGCAACCAAGGAGTGGAAACACCATATATTTT. Its protein is CASQQPRSGNTIYF.